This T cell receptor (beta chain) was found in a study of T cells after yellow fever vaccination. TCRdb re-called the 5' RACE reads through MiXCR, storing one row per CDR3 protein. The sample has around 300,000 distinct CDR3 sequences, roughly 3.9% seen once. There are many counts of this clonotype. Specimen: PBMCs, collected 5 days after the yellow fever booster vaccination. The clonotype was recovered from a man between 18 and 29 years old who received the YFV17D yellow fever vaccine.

CDR3 region: CASSLISDEQFF. CDR3 bases: TGTGCCAGCAGCTTAATTTCAGATGAGCAGTTCTTC. V and J are TRBV7-9 and TRBJ2-1, with unresolved D. This CDR3 has 12 amino acids. Germline V lookup: CDR1 SEHNR, CDR2 FQNEAQ (reference sequence). V lost 2 bases and J 8 bases, leaving 7 bases between the germline ends.